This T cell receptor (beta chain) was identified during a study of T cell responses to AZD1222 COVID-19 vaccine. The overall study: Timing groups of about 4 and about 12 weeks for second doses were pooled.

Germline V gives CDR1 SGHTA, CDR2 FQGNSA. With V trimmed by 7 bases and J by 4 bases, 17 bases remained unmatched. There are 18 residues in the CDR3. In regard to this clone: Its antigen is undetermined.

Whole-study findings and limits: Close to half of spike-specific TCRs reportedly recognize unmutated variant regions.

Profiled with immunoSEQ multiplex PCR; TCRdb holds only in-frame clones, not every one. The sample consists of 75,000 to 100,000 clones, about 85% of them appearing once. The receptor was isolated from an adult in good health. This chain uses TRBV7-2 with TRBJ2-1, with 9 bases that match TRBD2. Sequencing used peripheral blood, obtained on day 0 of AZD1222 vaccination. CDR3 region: CASTIHRARAGGYNEQFF. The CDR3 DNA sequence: TGTGCCAGCACCATACACCGGGCGAGAGCGGGGGGATACAATGAGCAGTTCTTC.